This T cell receptor beta chain derives from a study of shared clonotypes between healthy human individuals. TCRdb's table, derived via immunoSEQ multiplex PCR, lists solely in-frame clones and lacks some. This sample has 2 million or so clones, with about 94% found just once. General study results and limits: Naive CD4 clonotypes were shared across a handful of donors at 5% to 6%. The four-donor shared clonotypes exceeded non-shared clonotypes in generation probability, with non-shared ones scoring lower. Estimated clonotype richness was generally higher in naive than memory subsets.

The naive CD8 population came from CD45RO-negative cells selected for CCR7, without terminally differentiated effector memory CD45RA+ cells. Each sample came from a Caucasian adult donor living in Nashville, Tennessee. As to this clone: Its antigen remains unidentified.

Germline lookup yields CDR1 MNHNS and CDR2 SASEGT. V dropped 7 bases and J dropped 2 bases, with 12 bases sitting between them. This CDR3 region has 13 residues. The V gene is TRBV6-1, the J gene TRBJ2-7, with a weak D call TRBD1 (6 bases). Material for sequencing was naive CD8+ T cells sorted from blood. The TCR was taken from a man younger than 35 in good health. CDR3 region: CASTPRGTYEQYF. CDR3 DNA: TGTGCCAGCACACCGAGGGGGACCTACGAGCAGTACTTC.